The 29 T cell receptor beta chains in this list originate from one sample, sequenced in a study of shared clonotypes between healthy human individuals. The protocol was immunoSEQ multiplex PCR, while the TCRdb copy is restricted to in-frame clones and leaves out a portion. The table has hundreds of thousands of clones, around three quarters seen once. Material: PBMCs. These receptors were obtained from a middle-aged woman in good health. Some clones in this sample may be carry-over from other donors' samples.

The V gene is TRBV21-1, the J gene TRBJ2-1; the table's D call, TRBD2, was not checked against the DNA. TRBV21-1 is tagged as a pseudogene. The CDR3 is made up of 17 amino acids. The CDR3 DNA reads TGTGCCAGCAGCAAATTCACTTGGCGGGAGGCTTACAATGAGCAGTTCTTC. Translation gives CASSKFTWREAYNEQFF.

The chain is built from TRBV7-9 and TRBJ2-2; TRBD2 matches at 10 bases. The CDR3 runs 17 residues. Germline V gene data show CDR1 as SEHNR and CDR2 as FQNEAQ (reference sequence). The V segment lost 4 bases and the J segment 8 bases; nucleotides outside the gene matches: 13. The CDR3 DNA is TGTGCCAGCAGCTCAAGGACTAGCGGAGACGGGGTAGGGGAGCTGTTTTTT. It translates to CASSSRTSGDGVGELFF.

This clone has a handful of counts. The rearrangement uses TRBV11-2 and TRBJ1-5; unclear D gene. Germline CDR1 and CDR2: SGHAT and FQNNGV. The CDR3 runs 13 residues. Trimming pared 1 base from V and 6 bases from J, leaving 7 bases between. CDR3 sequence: CASSLGNGQPQHF. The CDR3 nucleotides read TGTGCCAGCAGCTTAGGCAACGGTCAGCCCCAGCATTTT.

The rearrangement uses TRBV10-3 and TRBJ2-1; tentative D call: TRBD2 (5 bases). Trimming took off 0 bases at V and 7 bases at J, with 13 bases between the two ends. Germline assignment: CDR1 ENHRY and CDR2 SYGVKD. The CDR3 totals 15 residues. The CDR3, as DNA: TGTGCCATCAGTGAGTCCCTAGCTTCAAGGAATGAGCAGTTCTTC. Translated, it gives CAISESLASRNEQFF.

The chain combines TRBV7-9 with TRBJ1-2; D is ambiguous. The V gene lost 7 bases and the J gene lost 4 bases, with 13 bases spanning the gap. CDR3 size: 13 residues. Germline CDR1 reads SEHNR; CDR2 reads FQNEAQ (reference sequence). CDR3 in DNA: TGTGCCAGCACCGCGACTGGGGTCTATGGCTACACCTTC. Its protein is CASTATGVYGYTF.

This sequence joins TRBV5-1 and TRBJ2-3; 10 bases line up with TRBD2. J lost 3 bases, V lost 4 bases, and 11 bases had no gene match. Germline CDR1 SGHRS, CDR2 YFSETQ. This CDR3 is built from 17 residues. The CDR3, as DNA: TGCGCCAGCAGCCCGGAGGTACTAGCGGGAATAACAGATACGCAGTATTTT. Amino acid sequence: CASSPEVLAGITDTQYF.

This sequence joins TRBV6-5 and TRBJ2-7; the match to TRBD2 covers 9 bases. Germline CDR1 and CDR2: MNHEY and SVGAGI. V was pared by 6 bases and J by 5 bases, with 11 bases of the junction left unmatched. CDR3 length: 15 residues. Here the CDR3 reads CASSGLSGSSDEQYF. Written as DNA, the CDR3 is TGTGCCAGCAGCGGTCTTAGCGGGAGTTCTGACGAGCAGTACTTC.

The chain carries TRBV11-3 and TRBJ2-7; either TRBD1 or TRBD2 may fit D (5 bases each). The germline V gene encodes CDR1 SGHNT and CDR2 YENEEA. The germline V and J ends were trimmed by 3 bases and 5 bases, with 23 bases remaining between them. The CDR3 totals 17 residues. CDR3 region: CASSFTRAFSGDHEQYF. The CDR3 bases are TGTGCCAGCAGCTTCACCAGGGCTTTTTCTGGGGACCACGAGCAGTACTTC.

CDR3: CASSDRVKAEAFF. CDR3 sequence (DNA): TGTGCCAGCAGCGACAGGGTAAAGGCTGAAGCTTTCTTT. The J gene is TRBJ1-1, the V gene TRBV14, with 7 bases aligning to TRBD1. Trimming removed 5 bases from V and 6 bases from J; junction bases left unmatched: 6. In germline, CDR1 is SGHDN, CDR2 FVKESK. The CDR3 has 13 residues. The variable domain in full, completed from reference TRBV14 and TRBJ1-1, reads EAGVTQFPSHSVIEKGQTVTLRCDPISGHDNLYWYRRVMGKEIKFLLHFVKESKQDESGMPNNRFLAERTGGTYSTLKVQPAELEDSGVYFCASSDRVKAEAFFGQGTRLTVV.

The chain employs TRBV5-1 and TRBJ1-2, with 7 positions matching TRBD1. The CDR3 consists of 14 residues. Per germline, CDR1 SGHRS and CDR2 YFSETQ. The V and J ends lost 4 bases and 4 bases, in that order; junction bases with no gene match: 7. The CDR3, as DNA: TGCGCCAGCAGCCCGGTGGCAGGGGGCTATGGCTACACCTTC. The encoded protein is CASSPVAGGYGYTF.

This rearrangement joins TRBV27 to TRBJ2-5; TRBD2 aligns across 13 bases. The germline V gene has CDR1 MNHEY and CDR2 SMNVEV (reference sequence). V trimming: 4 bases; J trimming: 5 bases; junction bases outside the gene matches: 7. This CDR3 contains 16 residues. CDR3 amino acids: CASSSPTSGRQETQYF. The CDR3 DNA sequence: TGTGCCAGCAGTTCCCCGACTAGCGGGAGGCAGGAGACCCAGTACTTC.

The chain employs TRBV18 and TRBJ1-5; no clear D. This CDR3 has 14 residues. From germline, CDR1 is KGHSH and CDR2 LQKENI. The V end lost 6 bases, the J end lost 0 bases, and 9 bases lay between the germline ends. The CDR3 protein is CASSPGPSNQPQHF. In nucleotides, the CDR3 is TGTGCCAGCTCCCCCGGGCCTAGCAATCAGCCCCAGCATTTT.

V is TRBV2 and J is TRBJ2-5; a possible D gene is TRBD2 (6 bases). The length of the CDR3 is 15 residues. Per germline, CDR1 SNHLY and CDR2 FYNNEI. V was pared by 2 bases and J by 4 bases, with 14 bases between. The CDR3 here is CASSEQRVGGETQYF. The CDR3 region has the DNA TGTGCCAGCAGTGAACAAAGGGTGGGGGGAGAGACCCAGTACTTC.

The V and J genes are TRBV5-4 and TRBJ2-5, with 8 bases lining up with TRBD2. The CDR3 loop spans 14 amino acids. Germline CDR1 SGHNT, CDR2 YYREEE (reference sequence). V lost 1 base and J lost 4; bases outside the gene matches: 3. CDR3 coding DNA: TGTGCCAGCAGCTTGCTGAGCGGGAGAGAGACCCAGTACTTC. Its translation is CASSLLSGRETQYF.

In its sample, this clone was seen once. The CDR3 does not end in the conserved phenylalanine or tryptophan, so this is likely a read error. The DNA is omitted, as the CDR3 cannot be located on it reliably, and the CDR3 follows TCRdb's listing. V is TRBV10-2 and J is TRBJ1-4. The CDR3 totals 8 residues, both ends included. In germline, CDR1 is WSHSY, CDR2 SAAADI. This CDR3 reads CASSRTAR.

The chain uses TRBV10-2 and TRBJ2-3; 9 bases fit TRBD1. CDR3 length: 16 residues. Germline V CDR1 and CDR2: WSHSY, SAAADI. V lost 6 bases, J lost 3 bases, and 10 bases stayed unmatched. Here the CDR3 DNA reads TGCGCCAGCAGGAGGTTGGGACAGGGTGGTACAGATACGCAGTATTTT. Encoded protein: CASRRLGQGGTDTQYF.

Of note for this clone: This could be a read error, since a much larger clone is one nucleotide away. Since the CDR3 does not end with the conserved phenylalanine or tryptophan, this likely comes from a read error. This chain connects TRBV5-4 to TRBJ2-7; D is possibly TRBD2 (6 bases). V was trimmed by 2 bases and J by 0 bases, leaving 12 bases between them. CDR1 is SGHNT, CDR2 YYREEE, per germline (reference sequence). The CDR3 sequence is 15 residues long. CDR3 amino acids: CASSLGGASSYEQYL. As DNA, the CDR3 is TGTGCCAGCAGCTTAGGCGGGGCGAGCTCCTACGAGCAGTACCTC.

The chain's CDR3 is CASGSTGGDEQFF. As DNA, the CDR3 is TGTGCCAGCGGCTCTACGGGGGGAGATGAGCAGTTCTTC. J is TRBJ2-1 and V is TRBV9; 7 nucleotides match TRBD2. The CDR3 runs 13 residues. The trim removed 7 bases at V and 8 bases at J, leaving 9 bases unmatched. Germline assignment: CDR1 SGDLS and CDR2 YYNGEE.

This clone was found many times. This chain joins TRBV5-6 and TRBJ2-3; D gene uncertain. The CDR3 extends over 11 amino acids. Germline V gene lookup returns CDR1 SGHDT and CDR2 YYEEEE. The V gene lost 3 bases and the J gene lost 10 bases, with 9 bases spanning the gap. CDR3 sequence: CASSSGDAQYF. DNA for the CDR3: TGTGCCAGCAGCTCGGGTGATGCGCAGTATTTT.

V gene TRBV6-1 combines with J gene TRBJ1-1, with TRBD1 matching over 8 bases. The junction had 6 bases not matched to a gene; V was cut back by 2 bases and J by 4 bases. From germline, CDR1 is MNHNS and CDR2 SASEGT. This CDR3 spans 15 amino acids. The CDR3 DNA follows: TGTGCCAGCAGTGAATTCGGCAGGGGGCTCACTGAAGCTTTCTTT. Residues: CASSEFGRGLTEAFF.

The CDR3 sequence: CASRNRDRAYEQYF. The CDR3 DNA reads as TGTGCCAGCAGGAATCGGGACAGGGCCTACGAGCAGTACTTC. This sequence joins TRBV2 and TRBJ2-7; 9 positions agree with TRBD1. Germline assignment: CDR1 SNHLY and CDR2 FYNNEI. This CDR3 is 14 amino acids long. Unmatched junction bases numbered 5, after V lost 6 bases and J lost 2 bases.

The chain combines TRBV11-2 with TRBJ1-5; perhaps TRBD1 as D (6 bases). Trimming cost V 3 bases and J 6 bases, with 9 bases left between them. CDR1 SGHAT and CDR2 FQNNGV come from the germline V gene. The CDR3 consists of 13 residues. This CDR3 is CASSLGAGQPQHF. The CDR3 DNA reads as TGTGCCAGCAGCTTGGGGGCGGGTCAGCCCCAGCATTTT.

In nucleotides, the CDR3 is TGCGCCAGCAAGACAGGGGACAGAACGAACACCGGGGAGCTGTTTTTT. Translating gives CASKTGDRTNTGELFF. The rearrangement joins TRBV5-1 to TRBJ2-2, with 8 bases fitting TRBD1. The CDR3 is 16 residues long. J lost 0 bases, V lost 6 bases, and 7 bases had no gene match. CDR1 is SGHRS, CDR2 YFSETQ, per germline.

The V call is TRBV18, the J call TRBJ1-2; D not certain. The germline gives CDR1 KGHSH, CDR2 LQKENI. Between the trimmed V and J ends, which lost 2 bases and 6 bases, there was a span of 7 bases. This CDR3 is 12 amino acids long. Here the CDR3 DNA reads TGTGCCAGCTCACCAGATGGGCATGGCTACACCTTC. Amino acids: CASSPDGHGYTF.

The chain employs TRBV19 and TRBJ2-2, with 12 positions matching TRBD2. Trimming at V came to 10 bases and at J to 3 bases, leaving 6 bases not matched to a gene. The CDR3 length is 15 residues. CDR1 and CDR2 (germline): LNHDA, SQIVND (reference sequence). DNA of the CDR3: TGTGCCATCAGTCGACTAGCGGGGGACACCGGGGAGCTGTTTTTT. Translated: CAISRLAGDTGELFF.

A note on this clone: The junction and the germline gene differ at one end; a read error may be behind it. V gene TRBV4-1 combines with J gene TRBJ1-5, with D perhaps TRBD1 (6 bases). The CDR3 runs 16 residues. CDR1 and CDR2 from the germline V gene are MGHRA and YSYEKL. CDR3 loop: CTSSQDRLTSGQPQHF. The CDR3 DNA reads TGCACCAGCAGCCAAGACAGGTTAACCTCAGGTCAGCCCCAGCATTTT.

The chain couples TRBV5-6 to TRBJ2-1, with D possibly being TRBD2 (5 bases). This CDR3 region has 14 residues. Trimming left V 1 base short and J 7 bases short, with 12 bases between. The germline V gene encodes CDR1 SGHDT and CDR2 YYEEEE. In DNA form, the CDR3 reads TGTGCCAGCAGCTTGACGGGATTTGGGAATGAGCAGTTCTTC. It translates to CASSLTGFGNEQFF.

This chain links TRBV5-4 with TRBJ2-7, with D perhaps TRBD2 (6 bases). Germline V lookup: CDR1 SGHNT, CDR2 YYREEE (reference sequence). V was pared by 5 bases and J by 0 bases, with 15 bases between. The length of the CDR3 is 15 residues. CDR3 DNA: TGTGCCAGCAGGTCATTGGGCGGGGCCTCCTACGAGCAGTACTTC. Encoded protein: CASRSLGGASYEQYF. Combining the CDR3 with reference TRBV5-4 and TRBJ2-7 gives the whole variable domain ETGVTQSPTHLIKTRGQQVTLRCSSQSGHNTVSWYQQALGQGPQFIFQYYREEENGRGNFPPRFSGLQFPNYSSELNVNALELDDSALYLCASRSLGGASYEQYFGPGTRLTVT.

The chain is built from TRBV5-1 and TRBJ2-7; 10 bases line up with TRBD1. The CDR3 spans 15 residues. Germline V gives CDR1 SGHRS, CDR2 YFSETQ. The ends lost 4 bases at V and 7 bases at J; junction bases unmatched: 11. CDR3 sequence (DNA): TGCGCCAGCAGCCCTGCAGTCGGGACAGGGGAAGAGCAGTACTTC. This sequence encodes CASSPAVGTGEEQYF.